This TCR beta chain was observed in a study of blood T cell repertoires in COVID-19. Overall study context: Acute and convalescent COVID-19 samples came from the United States, Italy and Spain.

Germline V gene lookup returns CDR1 DFQATT and CDR2 SNEGSKA (reference sequence). V was cut by 3 bases and J by 7 bases, with 18 bases left in between. The CDR3 contains 14 residues. The method was immunoSEQ multiplex PCR; TCRdb's version includes in-frame clones alone and lacks a portion of them. This repertoire shows about 19,000 clones, around nine tenths found once; its top ten account for over 8.5%. Source material: peripheral blood. The sequence was obtained from a human donor in a cohort sampled during active COVID-19. The V call is TRBV20-1, the J call TRBJ2-5, with a possible D match to TRBD2 (6 bases). CDR3 in amino acids: CSASGSAEGGTQYF. DNA of the CDR3: TGCAGTGCTAGTGGGTCGGCTGAGGGAGGGACCCAGTACTTC.